Listed here are 24 T cell receptor beta chains from one sample, sequenced in a study of OX40 agonist ivuxolimab in advanced cancers. Data came from immunoSEQ multiplex PCR; TCRdb stores just in-frame clones and leaves some out. Of approximately 79,000 clones listed, about 90% were seen once; the top ten hold 0.45% to 0.7%. Sequenced material: CD4+ or CD8+ T cells sorted from blood, taken in a trial of the OX40 agonist ivuxolimab. These receptors were obtained from an adult with an advanced solid tumor such as melanoma, head and neck, liver or kidney cancer.

The rearrangement joins TRBV30 to TRBJ1-3; the D is unclear. CDR1 GTSNPN and CDR2 SVGIG come from the germline V gene (reference sequence). V gave up 0 bases and J gave up 2 bases, with 11 bases separating them. The CDR3 spans 15 residues. CDR3 loop: CAWSVRERAGNTIYF. DNA of the CDR3: TGTGCCTGGAGTGTACGGGAGCGGGCTGGAAACACCATATATTTT.

The chain links TRBV6-5 to TRBJ1-2, with D uncertain. Trimming removed 2 bases at V and 2 bases at J, with 6 bases between. The CDR3 runs to 13 residues. Germline lookup yields CDR1 MNHEY and CDR2 SVGAGI. CDR3 in amino acids: CASSYGGNYGYTF. CDR3 sequence (DNA): TGTGCCAGCAGTTACGGCGGGAACTATGGCTACACCTTC.

V is TRBV7-9 and J is TRBJ2-7, with D possibly matching TRBD1 (6 bases). Trimming pared 4 bases from V and 6 bases from J, leaving 13 bases between. From germline, CDR1 is SEHNR and CDR2 FQNEAQ (reference sequence). This CDR3 has 13 amino acids. CDR3 bases: TGTGCCAGCAGCTCGACAGCCAGGGGCGAGCAGTACTTC. It is translated as CASSSTARGEQYF.

The chain combines TRBV27 with TRBJ1-1; possibly TRBD1 for D (5 bases). V was pared by 3 bases and J by 1 base, with 6 bases between. This CDR3 has 13 amino acids. Germline lookup yields CDR1 MNHEY and CDR2 SMNVEV (reference sequence). CDR3 sequence reads: CASSFDRNTEAFF. The CDR3 region has the DNA TGTGCCAGCAGTTTTGACAGGAACACTGAAGCTTTCTTT.

Details on this clone: Possible read error: a much larger clone is one base away. The rearrangement joins TRBV7-8 to TRBJ1-1; possible D gene TRBD1, 5 bases. CDR1 is SGHVS and CDR2 is FQNEAQ in the germline V gene. CDR3 size: 13 residues. Trimming stripped 3 bases from V and 1 base from J, with 6 bases between. CDR3 DNA: TGTGCCAGCAGCTTTGGGGGGAACACTGAAGCTTTCTTT. Protein product: CASSFGGNTEAFF.

The chain joins TRBV28 to TRBJ1-3; D possibly corresponds to TRBD1 (5 bases). The CDR3 runs to 17 residues. Germline V CDR1 and CDR2: MDHEN, SYDVKM. V was shortened by 5 bases and J by 0 bases, with 17 bases between the two germline ends. As DNA, the CDR3 is TGTGCCAGCAGTCTCCCTACAGGACTAAGCTCTGGAAACACCATATATTTT. Amino acid sequence: CASSLPTGLSSGNTIYF.

V is TRBV15 and J is TRBJ2-5; TRBD2 agrees at 10 bases. V was pared by 0 bases and J by 5 bases, with 0 bases of the junction left unmatched. CDR1 is LNHNV and CDR2 is YYDKDF in the germline V gene (reference sequence). The CDR3 covers 14 residues. CDR3 protein: CATSRDSGRETQYF. Written as DNA, the CDR3 is TGTGCCACCAGCAGAGATAGCGGGAGGGAGACCCAGTACTTC.

V usage is TRBV4-3 and J usage is TRBJ1-6; D uncertain. Deletions cut 0 bases from V and 0 bases from J, with 12 bases between. This CDR3 contains 18 residues. Germline V gene sequence: CDR1 LGHNA, CDR2 YSLEER. CDR3 protein: CASSQEVLENSYNSPLHF. The CDR3 DNA reads TGCGCCAGCAGCCAAGAGGTTTTGGAGAACTCCTATAATTCACCCCTCCACTTT.

CDR3 sequence: CASSLNRGTGGYTF. DNA of the CDR3: TGTGCCAGCAGCTTAAATAGGGGAACGGGAGGCTACACCTTC. The V gene is TRBV7-6, the J gene TRBJ1-2; TRBD1 is a possible D gene (5 bases). The CDR3 is 14 residues long. Germline V gene lookup returns CDR1 SGHVS and CDR2 FNYEAQ. Trimming left V 2 bases short and J 8 bases short, with 15 bases between.

The chain carries TRBV11-2 and TRBJ2-2, with D possibly TRBD2 on 6 matching bases. The CDR3 runs to 15 residues. V lost 2 bases, J lost 5 bases, and 12 bases lay in between. Germline values: CDR1 SGHAT, CDR2 FQNNGV. CDR3 nucleotides: TGTGCCAGCAGCTTAATTGCGGGGCCGACCGGGGAGCTGTTTTTT. Protein: CASSLIAGPTGELFF.

Worth noting for this clone: The sample contains more than one DNA sequence encoding this CDR3. The V gene is TRBV18, the J gene TRBJ2-5; D unresolved. V was pared by 4 bases and J by 2 bases, with 8 bases between. CDR1 and CDR2 from the germline V gene are KGHSH and LQKENI. This CDR3 region has 13 residues. CDR3 coding DNA: TGTGCCAGCTCACTAGGTTTACAAGAGACCCAGTACTTC. Translating it yields CASSLGLQETQYF. Combining the CDR3 with reference TRBV18 and TRBJ2-5 gives the whole variable domain NAGVMQNPRHLVRRRGQEARLRCSPMKGHSHVYWYRQLPEEGLKFMVYLQKENIIDESGMPKERFSAEFPKEGPSILRIQQVVRGDSAAYFCASSLGLQETQYFGPGTRLLVL.

The CDR3 DNA reads as TGTGCCACCAGCAGAGGGGGGGCCGATGAAAAACTGTTTTTT. Its translation is CATSRGGADEKLFF. The rearrangement uses TRBV15 and TRBJ1-4, with TRBD1 as a possible D gene (6 bases). The germline CDR1 and CDR2 sequences are LNHNV and YYDKDF (reference sequence). The length of the CDR3 is 14 residues. V lost 1 base and J lost 6, with 9 bases in between.

This rearrangement joins TRBV18 to TRBJ2-1, with D possibly TRBD2 on 5 matching bases. The CDR3 spans 12 residues. Trimming removed 5 bases at V and 5 bases at J, with 7 bases between. Per germline, CDR1 KGHSH and CDR2 LQKENI. The CDR3 DNA reads as TGTGCCAGCTCAGTGAGGGACAATGAGCAGTTCTTC. It encodes CASSVRDNEQFF.

The chain couples TRBV9 to TRBJ2-5; TRBD1 or TRBD2 may be the D gene (6 bases each). Germline-derived CDR1 and CDR2 are SGDLS and YYNGEE. The CDR3 covers 13 residues. Trimming removed 5 bases at V and 3 bases at J, with 11 bases between. CDR3 amino acids: CASRGGGEETQYF. The CDR3 nucleotides are TGTGCCAGCAGAGGGGGAGGCGAAGAGACCCAGTACTTC.

The chain employs TRBV7-2 and TRBJ2-2; no clear D gene. The CDR3 length is 13 residues. The V gene's germline CDR1 is SGHTA and CDR2 FQGNSA. Deletions cut 5 bases from V and 5 bases from J, with 9 bases between. In DNA form, the CDR3 reads TGTGCCAGCAGCCTTAGTCAAACCGGGGAGCTGTTTTTT. Residues: CASSLSQTGELFF.

The chain links TRBV7-2 to TRBJ1-6, with D tentatively TRBD1 (5 bases). CDR1 and CDR2 (germline): SGHTA, FQGNSA. Trimming left V 5 bases short and J 5 bases short, with 13 bases between. This CDR3 region has 15 residues. CDR3 in DNA: TGTGCCAGCAGCCAAAGGGGCATAAATAATTCACCCCTCCACTTT. Translation: CASSQRGINNSPLHF.

The gene calls are TRBV7-2 and TRBJ2-1; TRBD2 matches 10 bases. Germline CDR1 and CDR2: SGHTA and FQGNSA. Trimming at V came to 1 base and at J to 0 bases, leaving 6 bases not matched to a gene. The CDR3 is 18 amino acids. DNA of the CDR3: TGTGCCAGCAGCTTAGGGTCGGCTAGCGGGAGCTCCTACAATGAGCAGTTCTTC. Translating it yields CASSLGSASGSSYNEQFF.

This chain joins TRBV13 and TRBJ2-3; 11 nucleotides line up with TRBD2. The CDR3 spans 17 residues. Germline CDR1 PRHDT, CDR2 FYEKMQ (reference sequence). J lost 0 bases, V lost 4 bases, and 6 bases had no gene match. CDR3 sequence: CASSSIRLAGSTDTQYF. CDR3 nucleotide sequence: TGTGCCAGCAGCTCCATACGACTAGCGGGGAGCACAGATACGCAGTATTTT.

The chain joins TRBV5-6 to TRBJ1-1; 8 bases fit TRBD1. Germline CDR1 SGHDT, CDR2 YYEEEE. This CDR3 has 14 amino acids. V shed 7 bases and J 0 bases; nucleotides not matched to a gene: 5. The CDR3 is CASSQDRVNTEAFF. Here the CDR3 DNA reads TGTGCCAGCTCCCAGGACAGGGTGAACACTGAAGCTTTCTTT.

The V and J genes are TRBV28 and TRBJ1-1; 10 nucleotides align to TRBD1. Germline V gene data show CDR1 as MDHEN and CDR2 as SYDVKM. The V segment lost 5 bases and the J segment 7 bases; nucleotides outside the gene matches: 10. CDR3 size: 15 residues. CDR3 nucleotides: TGTGCCAGCAGTGGACAGGGGGTGTACTTCGGTGAAGCTTTCTTT. Translation: CASSGQGVYFGEAFF.

The gene calls are TRBV19 and TRBJ2-5, with D unclear. The CDR3 consists of 12 residues. V was pared by 1 base and J by 7 bases, with 7 bases between. From germline, CDR1 is LNHDA and CDR2 SQIVND (reference sequence). CDR3 loop: CASSIGSGTQYF. The CDR3 DNA sequence: TGTGCCAGTAGTATAGGGAGTGGGACCCAGTACTTC. The variable domain in full, completed from reference TRBV19 and TRBJ2-5, reads DGGITQSPKYLFRKEGQNVTLSCEQNLNHDAMYWYRQDPGQGLRLIYYSQIVNDFQKGDIAEGYSVSREKKESFPLTVTSAQKNPTAFYLCASSIGSGTQYFGPGTRLLVL.

The genes are TRBV6-6 and TRBJ2-7, with 9 bases identical to TRBD1. Germline V gives CDR1 MNHNY, CDR2 SVGAGI (reference sequence). Losses at the gene ends were 5 bases for V and 1 base for J; bases not matched to a gene: 3. The CDR3 loop spans 14 amino acids. The CDR3 region has the DNA TGTGCCAGCAGTGTGGGACAGGGATCCTACGAGCAGTACTTC. Translated, it gives CASSVGQGSYEQYF.

The chain couples TRBV7-2 to TRBJ2-7, with 7 bases identical to TRBD2. Per the germline V gene, CDR1 is SGHTA and CDR2 is FQGNSA. The CDR3 contains 16 residues. V lost 5 bases and J lost 0; bases outside the gene matches: 10. CDR3 residues: CASSPTSRLDSYEQYF. The CDR3 nucleotides read TGTGCCAGCAGCCCGACTAGCAGGCTCGACTCCTACGAGCAGTACTTC.

The sample holds a few counts of this clone. The rearrangement links TRBV6-5 to TRBJ1-2, with D perhaps matching TRBD1 (5 bases). The CDR3 is 12 residues long. Germline CDR1 is MNHEY and CDR2 is SVGAGI. Trimming removed 3 bases from V and 8 bases from J, with 10 bases in between. CDR3: CASSYQGYGYTF. CDR3 sequence (DNA): TGTGCCAGCAGTTATCAGGGATACGGCTACACCTTC.